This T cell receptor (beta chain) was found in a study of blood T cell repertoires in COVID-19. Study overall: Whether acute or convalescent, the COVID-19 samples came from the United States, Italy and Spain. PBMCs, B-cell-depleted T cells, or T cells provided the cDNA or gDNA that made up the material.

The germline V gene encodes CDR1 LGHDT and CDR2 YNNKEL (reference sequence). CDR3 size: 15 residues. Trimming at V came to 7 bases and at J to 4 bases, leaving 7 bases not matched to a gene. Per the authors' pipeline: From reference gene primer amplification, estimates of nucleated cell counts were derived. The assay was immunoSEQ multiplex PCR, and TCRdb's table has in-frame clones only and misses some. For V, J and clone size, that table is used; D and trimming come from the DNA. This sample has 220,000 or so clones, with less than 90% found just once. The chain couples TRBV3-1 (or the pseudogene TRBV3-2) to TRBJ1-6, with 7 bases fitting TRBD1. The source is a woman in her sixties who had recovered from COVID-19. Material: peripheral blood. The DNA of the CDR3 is TGTGCCAGCAACGACAGGGCGTCGTATAATTCACCCCTCCACTTT. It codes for CASNDRASYNSPLHF.